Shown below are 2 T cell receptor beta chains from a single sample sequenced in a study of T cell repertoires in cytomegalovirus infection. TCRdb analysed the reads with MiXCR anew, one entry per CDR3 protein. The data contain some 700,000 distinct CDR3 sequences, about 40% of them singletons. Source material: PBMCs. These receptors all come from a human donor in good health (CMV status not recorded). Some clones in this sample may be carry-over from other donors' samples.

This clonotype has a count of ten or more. In nucleotides, the CDR3 is TGTGCCAGCAGCTTAGGAGGGAGGGCCCAAAATGAGCAGTTCTTC. It specifies CASSLGGRAQNEQFF. The chain is built from TRBV11-2 and TRBJ2-1, with 7 bases identical to TRBD2. CDR1 is SGHAT and CDR2 is FQNNGV in the germline V gene. The CDR3 contains 15 residues. V shed 1 base and J 7 bases; nucleotides not matched to a gene: 7.

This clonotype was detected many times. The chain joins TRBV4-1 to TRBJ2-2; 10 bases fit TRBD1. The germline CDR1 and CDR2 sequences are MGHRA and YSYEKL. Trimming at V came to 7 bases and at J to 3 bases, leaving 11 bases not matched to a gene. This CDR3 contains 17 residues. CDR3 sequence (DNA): TGCGCCAGCACACGGACAGGGGGGAATATGGACACCGGGGAGCTGTTTTTT. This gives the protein CASTRTGGNMDTGELFF.